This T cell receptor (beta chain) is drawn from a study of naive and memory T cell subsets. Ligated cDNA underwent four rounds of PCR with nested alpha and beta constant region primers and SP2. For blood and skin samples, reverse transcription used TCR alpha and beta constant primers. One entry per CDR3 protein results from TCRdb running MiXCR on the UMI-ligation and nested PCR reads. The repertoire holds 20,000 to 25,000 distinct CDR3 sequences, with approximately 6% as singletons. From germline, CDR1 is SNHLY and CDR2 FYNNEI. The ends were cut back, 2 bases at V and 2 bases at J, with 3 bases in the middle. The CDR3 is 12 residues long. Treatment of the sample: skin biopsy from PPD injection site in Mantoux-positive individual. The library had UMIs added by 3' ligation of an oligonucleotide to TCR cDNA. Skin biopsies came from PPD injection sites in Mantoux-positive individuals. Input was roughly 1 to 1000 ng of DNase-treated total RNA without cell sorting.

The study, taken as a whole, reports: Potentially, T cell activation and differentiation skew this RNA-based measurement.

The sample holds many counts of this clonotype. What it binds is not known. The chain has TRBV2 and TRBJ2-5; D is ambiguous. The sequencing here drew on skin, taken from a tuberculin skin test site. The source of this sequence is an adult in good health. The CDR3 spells CASSEQQETQYF. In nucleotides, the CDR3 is TGTGCCAGCAGTGAACAGCAAGAGACCCAGTACTTC.